The 32 T cell receptor beta chains reported below all come from one sample, sequenced in a study of blood T cell repertoires in COVID-19. Method: immunoSEQ multiplex PCR; TCRdb's copy keeps in-frame clones and lacks some. This table has about 95,000 clones, roughly nine tenths appearing once. The sample was peripheral blood. These receptors came from a woman between 70 and 85 years old with acute or convalescent COVID-19.

The CDR3 nucleotides are TGTGCCAGCAGCCAAGATTCGCTAGCGGGGGGTTCAGATACGCAGTATTTT. Translated, it gives CASSQDSLAGGSDTQYF. V and J are TRBV4-2 and TRBJ2-3; TRBD2 matches at 11 bases. Trimming cost V 0 bases and J 4 bases; bases outside gene matches: 6. The germline gives CDR1 LGHNA, CDR2 YNFKEQ. This CDR3 comprises 17 residues.

The chain couples TRBV19 to TRBJ2-3; 14 nucleotides match TRBD2. CDR1 is LNHDA, CDR2 SQIVND, per germline (reference sequence). The CDR3 runs 19 residues. The V and J ends lost 6 bases and 0 bases, in that order; junction bases with no gene match: 11. The CDR3 nucleotides are TGTGCCAGTAGGCAGACTAGCGGGGGGGCCCAGCGCAGCACAGATACGCAGTATTTT. It encodes CASRQTSGGAQRSTDTQYF.

This clone was counted a single time. The chain combines TRBV19 with TRBJ2-3, with a possible D match to TRBD1 (5 bases). The CDR3 is 15 amino acids. Trimming took off 3 bases at V and 7 bases at J, with 17 bases between the two ends. Germline values: CDR1 LNHDA, CDR2 SQIVND (reference sequence). CDR3 nucleotide sequence: TGTGCCAGTAGTATCCCCCAGGGTCTCACTTATACGCAGTATTTT. This encodes CASSIPQGLTYTQYF.

The chain uses TRBV10-1 and TRBJ1-1; no clear D gene. This CDR3 comprises 12 residues. The V gene lost 3 bases and the J gene lost 6 bases, with 8 bases spanning the gap. Per germline, CDR1 WNHNN and CDR2 SYGVQD (reference sequence). CDR3 sequence: CASSDGGAEAFF. CDR3 sequence (DNA): TGCGCCAGCAGTGACGGAGGTGCTGAAGCTTTCTTT.

This chain uses TRBV29-1 with TRBJ1-1; 8 bases match TRBD1. Looked up from germline, CDR1 is SQVTM and CDR2 is ANQGSEA. CDR3 length: 14 amino acids. V lost 5 bases and J lost 1; bases outside the gene matches: 6. CDR3 in amino acids: CSVLDRAANTEAFF. The CDR3 DNA reads as TGCAGCGTTCTGGACAGGGCGGCGAACACTGAAGCTTTCTTT.

V is TRBV20-1 and J is TRBJ1-5; D call uncertain. Germline CDR1 is DFQATT and CDR2 is SNEGSKA (reference sequence). The CDR3 runs to 13 residues. V gave up 3 bases and J gave up 1 base, with 7 bases separating them. Here the CDR3 DNA reads TGCAGTGCTAGTTCCCCAAGCAATCAGCCCCAGCATTTT. The encoded protein is CSASSPSNQPQHF.

CDR3 sequence: CASSVSGSGNTIYF. The CDR3 DNA is TGCGCCAGCAGTGTATCAGGCTCTGGAAACACCATATATTTT. The chain uses TRBV10-2 and TRBJ1-3; D is unclear. Germline V gives CDR1 WSHSY, CDR2 SAAADI. V shed 4 bases and J shed 0 bases, with 7 bases lying between them. The CDR3 runs to 14 residues.

The chain recombines TRBV6-4 with TRBJ1-2; possibly TRBD1 for D (6 bases). This CDR3 is 13 amino acids long. Germline CDR1 is MRHNA and CDR2 is SNTAGT. V lost 6 bases and J 5 bases, leaving 13 bases between the germline ends. The CDR3 sequence: CASSETGSYGYTF. CDR3 nucleotide sequence: TGTGCCAGCAGCGAAACAGGGTCGTATGGCTACACCTTC.

The chain has TRBV20-1 and TRBJ2-2, with 8 bases that match TRBD2. This CDR3 spans 15 amino acids. Germline V gene lookup returns CDR1 DFQATT and CDR2 SNEGSKA (reference sequence). The junction had 6 bases not matched to a gene; V was cut back by 3 bases and J by 3 bases. In DNA form, the CDR3 reads TGCAGTGCTAGTGGTAGCGGGATCGACACCGGGGAGCTGTTTTTT. Encoded protein: CSASGSGIDTGELFF.

The chain has TRBV3-1 (or the pseudogene TRBV3-2) and TRBJ2-5; 9 bases map to TRBD2. The CDR3 consists of 19 residues. Germline CDR1 LGHDT, CDR2 YNNKEL (reference sequence). V lost 1 base and J lost 5; bases outside the gene matches: 17. CDR3 residues: CASSQGLRVLAGAGETQYF. In DNA, the CDR3 is TGTGCCAGCAGCCAAGGTCTAAGGGTGTTAGCGGGAGCGGGCGAGACCCAGTACTTC.

V and J are TRBV28 and TRBJ2-5, with 10 bases matching TRBD1. Germline CDR1 reads MDHEN; CDR2 reads SYDVKM. CDR3 length equals 14 residues. V dropped 8 bases and J dropped 3; count of bases not matched to a gene: 6. The CDR3 bases are TGTGCCAGCCGCCGACAGGGGGCGAAAGAGACCCAGTACTTC. Residues: CASRRQGAKETQYF.

The chain uses TRBV18 and TRBJ1-3, with D uncertain. Germline-derived CDR1 and CDR2 are KGHSH and LQKENI. The CDR3 spans 17 residues. V shed 1 base and J shed 2 bases, with 15 bases lying between them. This chain's CDR3 is CASSPLVGVAAGNTIYF. The CDR3 region has the DNA TGTGCCAGCTCACCACTCGTTGGTGTAGCCGCTGGAAACACCATATATTTT.

This clone was observed a few times. This sequence joins TRBV5-4 and TRBJ1-1; D not certain. The CDR3 loop spans 14 amino acids. The germline V and J ends were trimmed by 0 bases and 1 base, with 7 bases remaining between them. In germline, CDR1 is SGHNT, CDR2 YYREEE (reference sequence). CDR3: CASSLGGENTEAFF. DNA of the CDR3: TGTGCCAGCAGCTTGGGAGGCGAGAACACTGAAGCTTTCTTT.

This clone showed up just once. The chain links TRBV4-1 to TRBJ2-2; 9 bases agree with TRBD2. CDR3 length equals 17 residues. Trimming took 4 bases from V and 1 from J; bases not matched to a gene: 7. From germline, CDR1 is MGHRA and CDR2 YSYEKL. DNA for the CDR3: TGCGCCAGCAGCCCGGTAGCGGGAGCGGGGAACACCGGGGAGCTGTTTTTT. Translation: CASSPVAGAGNTGELFF.

The rearrangement uses TRBV19 and TRBJ1-1, with 7 bases aligning to TRBD1. The CDR3 spans 13 residues. Germline CDR1 and CDR2: LNHDA and SQIVND (reference sequence). V trimming: 6 bases; J trimming: 5 bases; junction bases outside the gene matches: 6. CDR3 in amino acids: CASRNRGGTEAFF. In DNA form, the CDR3 reads TGTGCCAGTAGGAACAGGGGAGGAACTGAAGCTTTCTTT.

The chain recombines TRBV29-1 with TRBJ2-1; 11 nucleotides line up with TRBD2. V lost 0 bases and J lost 6; bases outside the gene matches: 13. The germline gives CDR1 SQVTM, CDR2 ANQGSEA. The CDR3 is made up of 18 amino acids. The CDR3 loop reads CSVEEHTSGRSKGNEQFF. The DNA for the CDR3 is TGCAGCGTTGAAGAACATACTAGCGGGAGAAGTAAGGGCAATGAGCAGTTCTTC.

V is TRBV3-1 (or the pseudogene TRBV3-2) and J is TRBJ1-1; no firm D call. The germline gives CDR1 LGHDT, CDR2 YNNKEL (reference sequence). The length of the CDR3 is 14 residues. With 3 bases removed from V and 8 bases from J, the gap between germline ends came to 16 bases. In DNA form, the CDR3 reads TGTGCCAGCAGCCATTCCCCAGGACGAGGGGAAGCTTTCTTT. Translation gives CASSHSPGRGEAFF.

The J gene is TRBJ1-6, the V gene TRBV23-1, with D possibly matching TRBD1 (5 bases). TRBV23-1 counts as an open reading frame of uncertain function. Trimming removed 9 bases at V and 0 bases at J, with 12 bases between. This CDR3 spans 15 amino acids. The CDR3, as DNA: TGCGCCAGGAGACACAGGAGCTCCTATAATTCACCCCTCCACTTT. This sequence encodes CARRHRSSYNSPLHF.

This chain joins TRBV9 and TRBJ2-2; 13 bases map to TRBD2. Germline V gene data show CDR1 as SGDLS and CDR2 as YYNGEE. The CDR3 loop spans 16 amino acids. V dropped 3 bases and J dropped 9; count of bases not matched to a gene: 8. The CDR3 reads CASSGTSGRALRELFF. CDR3 sequence (DNA): TGTGCCAGCAGCGGTACTAGCGGGAGGGCCCTCCGGGAGCTGTTTTTT.

This chain connects TRBV7-9 to TRBJ2-3; D is undetermined. This CDR3 comprises 13 residues. Trimming shortened V by 2 bases and J by 5 bases, and 8 bases separated the two germline ends. CDR1 is SEHNR and CDR2 is FQNEAQ in the germline V gene (reference sequence). The CDR3 region is CASSLTTGDTQYF. Here the CDR3 DNA reads TGTGCCAGCAGCTTAACGACTGGAGATACGCAGTATTTT.

This clone was seen only a few times. The chain recombines TRBV7-9 with TRBJ2-2; possibly TRBD1 for D (6 bases). The germline V and J ends were trimmed by 6 bases and 2 bases, with 13 bases remaining between them. The CDR3 sequence is 15 residues long. Germline loops: CDR1 SEHNR, CDR2 FQNEAQ (reference sequence). The CDR3 region has the DNA TGTGCCAGCAGTAAAGGGACACACAACACCGGGGAGCTGTTTTTT. As protein: CASSKGTHNTGELFF.

V usage is TRBV19 and J usage is TRBJ2-2, with D perhaps matching TRBD1 (6 bases). This CDR3 contains 15 residues. Trimming left V 4 bases short and J 6 bases short, with 15 bases between. CDR1 and CDR2 from the germline V gene are LNHDA and SQIVND (reference sequence). CDR3 region: CASSTPGERAGELFF. CDR3 nucleotide sequence: TGTGCCAGTAGTACCCCAGGGGAAAGGGCCGGGGAGCTGTTTTTT.

This clone was counted a single time. The gene calls are TRBV9 and TRBJ2-5; D is ambiguous. Germline CDR1 reads SGDLS; CDR2 reads YYNGEE. Trimming took off 0 bases at V and 2 bases at J, with 11 bases between the two ends. This CDR3 comprises 15 residues. CDR3 region: CASSVEPGNQETQYF. The CDR3 coding sequence is TGTGCCAGCAGCGTAGAGCCAGGTAATCAAGAGACCCAGTACTTC. The whole variable domain, filled in from reference TRBV9 and TRBJ2-5, reads DSGVTQTPKHLITATGQRVTLRCSPRSGDLSVYWYQQSLDQGLQFLIQYYNGEERAKGNILERFSAQQFPDLHSELNLSSLELGDSALYFCASSVEPGNQETQYFGPGTRLLVL.

The chain carries TRBV28 and TRBJ2-2; D ambiguous. With 2 bases removed from V and 1 base from J, the gap between germline ends came to 11 bases. Per the germline V gene, CDR1 is MDHEN and CDR2 is SYDVKM. The CDR3 extends over 16 amino acids. The CDR3 protein is CASSLLSGQNTGELFF. CDR3 sequence (DNA): TGTGCCAGCAGTTTACTGTCAGGCCAGAACACCGGGGAGCTGTTTTTT.

The rearrangement uses TRBV6-4 and TRBJ1-5; TRBD1 aligns across 11 bases. CDR3 length: 15 amino acids. Germline assignment: CDR1 MRHNA and CDR2 SNTAGT. The V gene end was trimmed by 4 bases and the J gene end by 4 bases; junction bases not matched to a gene: 3. The CDR3 DNA reads as TGTGCCAGCAGTGTTGGGACAGGGGGGAATCAGCCCCAGCATTTT. Translating it yields CASSVGTGGNQPQHF.

The chain uses TRBV5-1 and TRBJ1-6, with 8 bases identical to TRBD1. This CDR3 spans 16 amino acids. In germline, CDR1 is SGHRS, CDR2 YFSETQ. The V and J ends lost 4 bases and 6 bases, in that order; junction bases with no gene match: 9. CDR3 sequence reads: CASSLNTDRGNSPLHF. The CDR3 coding sequence is TGCGCCAGCAGCCTGAACACTGACAGGGGTAATTCACCCCTCCACTTT. The full variable domain, with the rest looked up from reference TRBV5-1 and TRBJ1-6, is KAGVTQTPRYLIKTRGQQVTLSCSPISGHRSVSWYQQTPGQGLQFLFEYFSETQRNKGNFPGRFSGRQFSNSRSEMNVSTLELGDSALYLCASSLNTDRGNSPLHFGNGTRLTVT.

This chain uses TRBV18 with TRBJ1-5, with D uncertain. CDR1 is KGHSH and CDR2 is LQKENI in the germline V gene. Trimming cost V 3 bases and J 2 bases, with 14 bases left between them. The CDR3 sequence is 16 residues long. This CDR3 is CASSPTGYVGNQPQHF. The CDR3 DNA reads as TGTGCCAGCTCACCTACGGGTTATGTAGGCAATCAGCCCCAGCATTTT.

CDR3 amino acids: CASSIHSAGDYGYTF. CDR3 nucleotides: TGTGCCAGTAGTATACACTCAGCCGGAGACTATGGCTACACCTTC. This sequence joins TRBV19 and TRBJ1-2; no clear D gene. Germline loops: CDR1 LNHDA, CDR2 SQIVND (reference sequence). V was clipped by 2 bases and J by 3 bases, with 13 bases between them. This CDR3 is built from 15 residues.

The chain is built from TRBV27 and TRBJ2-1; 13 bases fit TRBD2. CDR1 is MNHEY and CDR2 is SMNVEV in the germline V gene (reference sequence). V was clipped by 0 bases and J by 6 bases; unmatched bases: 8. This CDR3 is 18 amino acids long. The CDR3 loop reads CASSLSWGLAGRPNEQFF. The CDR3 bases are TGTGCCAGCAGTTTATCGTGGGGACTAGCGGGGAGGCCCAATGAGCAGTTCTTC.

This clone is a singleton in its sample. V is TRBV19 and J is TRBJ1-1; 11 bases match TRBD1. Germline CDR1 LNHDA, CDR2 SQIVND (reference sequence). The CDR3 spans 20 residues. Germline trimming cut 6 bases from V and 0 bases from J; bases unmatched to any gene: 18. The CDR3 bases are TGTGCCAGTAGAAAATTTTATTCCGGGACAGGGGGGGCCATGAACACTGAAGCTTTCTTT. Translated, it gives CASRKFYSGTGGAMNTEAFF.

The rearrangement uses TRBV19 and TRBJ1-2; 8 bases line up with TRBD1. Looked up from germline, CDR1 is LNHDA and CDR2 is SQIVND (reference sequence). With 6 bases clipped from V and 11 bases from J, the junction kept 5 bases outside the gene matches. The CDR3 covers 11 residues. This CDR3 reads CASRLDRAYTF. The CDR3 nucleotides read TGTGCCAGTAGGTTGGACAGGGCTTACACCTTC.

CDR3 region: CAWSLKSEQYF. The CDR3 DNA sequence: TGTGCCTGGAGTCTAAAAAGCGAGCAGTACTTC. The gene calls are TRBV30 and TRBJ2-7; D not resolved. CDR1 GTSNPN and CDR2 SVGIG come from the germline V gene (reference sequence). The ends were cut back, 2 bases at V and 6 bases at J, with 8 bases in the middle. CDR3 length equals 11 residues. The entire variable domain, with the rest obtained from reference TRBV30 and TRBJ2-7, is as follows: SQTIHQWPATLVQPVGSPLSLECTVEGTSNPNLYWYRQAAGRGLQLLFYSVGIGQISSEVPQNLSASRPQDRQFILSSKKLLLSDSGFYLCAWSLKSEQYFGPGTRLTVT.